What follows is one T cell receptor beta chain and its context. This specimen belongs to a study of shared clonotypes between healthy human individuals. The repertoire was sequenced with immunoSEQ multiplex PCR; TCRdb's copy has only in-frame clones and lacks some. Of 2 million to 2.5 million clones in the sample, nearly 97% were seen once. The CDR3 contains 17 residues. V trimming: 2 bases; J trimming: 1 base; junction bases outside the gene matches: 8. Germline values: CDR1 LGHNT, CDR2 FRNRAP. This receptor was taken from a man aged 18 to 35 in good health. The chain has TRBV12-5 and TRBJ2-7; 10 bases map to TRBD2. Sequencing input: naive CD4+ T cells sorted from blood. The subset was: CD45RA+ positively selected. As DNA, the CDR3 is TGTGCTAGTGGTTTGAGGCTAGCGGGAGCTATTTCCTACGAGCAGTACTTC. Amino acid sequence: CASGLRLAGAISYEQYF.